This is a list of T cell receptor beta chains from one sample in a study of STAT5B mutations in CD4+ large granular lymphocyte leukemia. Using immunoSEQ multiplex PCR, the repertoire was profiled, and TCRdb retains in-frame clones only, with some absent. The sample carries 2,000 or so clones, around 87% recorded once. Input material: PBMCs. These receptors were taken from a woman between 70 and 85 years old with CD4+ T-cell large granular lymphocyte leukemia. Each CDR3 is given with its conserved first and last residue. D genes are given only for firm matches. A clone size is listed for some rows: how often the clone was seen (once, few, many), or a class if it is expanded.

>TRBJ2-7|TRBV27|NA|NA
CASRPRNGMYEQYF
TGTGCCAGCAGGCCACGCAATGGCATGTACGAGCAGTACTTC
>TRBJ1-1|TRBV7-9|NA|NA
CASSLVVNTEAFF
TGTGCCAGCAGTCTAGTGGTGAACACTGAAGCTTTCTTT
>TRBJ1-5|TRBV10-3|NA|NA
CAISRQGVNQPQHF
TGTGCCATCAGTCGGCAGGGAGTTAATCAGCCCCAGCATTTT
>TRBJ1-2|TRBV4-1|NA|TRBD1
CASSLADRGHYGYTF
TGCGCCAGCAGCCTCGCCGACAGGGGACACTATGGCTACACCTTC
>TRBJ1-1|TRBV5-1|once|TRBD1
CASSLAGTANTEAFF
TGCGCCAGCAGCTTGGCCGGGACAGCGAACACTGAAGCTTTCTTT
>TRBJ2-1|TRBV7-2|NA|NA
CASSLVLASEQFF
TGTGCCAGCAGCTTAGTACTAGCTAGTGAGCAGTTCTTC
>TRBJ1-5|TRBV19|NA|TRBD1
CASSGQDQPQHF
TGTGCCAGTAGTGGACAGGATCAGCCCCAGCATTTT
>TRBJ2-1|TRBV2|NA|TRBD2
CASSVLRLAGGDEQFF
TGTGCCAGCAGTGTATTACGACTAGCGGGGGGGGATGAGCAGTTCTTC
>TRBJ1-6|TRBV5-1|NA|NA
CASSLEGQNNSPLHF
TGCGCCAGCAGCTTGGAAGGTCAGAATAATTCACCCCTCCACTTT
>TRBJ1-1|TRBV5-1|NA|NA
CASSTQDTEAFF
TGCGCCAGCAGCACTCAGGACACTGAAGCTTTCTTT
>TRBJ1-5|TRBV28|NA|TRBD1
CAVRGSNQPQHF
TGTGCCGTCAGGGGGAGCAATCAGCCCCAGCATTTT
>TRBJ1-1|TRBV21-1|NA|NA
CASSTLPGQGKIKFMNTEAFF
TGTGCCAGCAGCACGCTACCTGGACAGGGGAAAATTAAATTTATGAACACTGAAGCTTTCTTT
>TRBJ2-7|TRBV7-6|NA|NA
CASSPGRNYEQYF
TGTGCCAGCAGCCCAGGACGGAACTACGAGCAGTACTTC
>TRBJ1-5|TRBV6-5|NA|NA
CASSKTINQPQHF
TGTGCCAGCAGTAAAACAATTAATCAGCCCCAGCATTTT
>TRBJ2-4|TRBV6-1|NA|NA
CASSGTRAKNIQYF
TGTGCCAGCAGCGGGACAAGAGCCAAAAACATTCAGTACTTC
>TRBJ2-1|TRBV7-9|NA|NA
CASSLVRVEQFF
TGTGCCAGCAGCTTAGTCAGGGTTGAGCAGTTCTTC
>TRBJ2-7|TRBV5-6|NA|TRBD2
CASSLGVSGRNPYYEQYF
TGTGCCAGCAGCTTGGGTGTTAGCGGGCGCAATCCCTACTACGAGCAGTACTTC
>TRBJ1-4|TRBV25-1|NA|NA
CASSEGRGVKLFF
TGTGCCAGCAGTGAGGGCAGGGGCGTGAAACTGTTTTTT
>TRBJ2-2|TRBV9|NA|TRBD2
CASSAGGGRRALGSGENTGELFF
TGTGCCAGCAGCGCGGGGGGAGGGAGGAGAGCCCTTGGATCAGGCGAGAACACCGGGGAGCTGTTTTTT
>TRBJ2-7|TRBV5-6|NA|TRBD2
CASSPLGTSREQYF
TGTGCCAGCAGCCCCTTGGGGACTAGTCGCGAGCAGTACTTC
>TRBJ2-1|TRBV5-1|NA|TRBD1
CATSMTGPYNEQFF
TGCGCCACCTCGATGACAGGGCCCTACAATGAGCAGTTCTTC
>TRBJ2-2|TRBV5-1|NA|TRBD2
CASSRSIAGGPNTGELFF
TGCGCCAGCAGCCGGAGCATAGCGGGGGGCCCGAACACCGGGGAGCTGTTTTTT
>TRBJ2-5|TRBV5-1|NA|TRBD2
CASSLVTGGQETQYF
TGCGCCAGCAGCTTGGTTACGGGGGGCCAAGAGACCCAGTACTTC
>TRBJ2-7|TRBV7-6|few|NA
CASSSWRGYEQYF
TGTGCCAGCAGCTCCTGGAGGGGCTACGAGCAGTACTTC
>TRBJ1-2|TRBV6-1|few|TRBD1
CASSDGTASNYGYTF
TGTGCCAGCAGTGATGGGACAGCTTCAAACTATGGCTACACCTTC
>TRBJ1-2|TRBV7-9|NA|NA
CASSFGQGAGGYTF
TGTGCCAGCAGCTTTGGTCAAGGGGCGGGTGGCTACACCTTC
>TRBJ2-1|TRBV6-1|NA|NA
CASMRHNEQFF
TGTGCCAGCATGAGACACAATGAGCAGTTCTTC
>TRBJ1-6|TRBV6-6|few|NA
CASSQMSSPLHF
TGTGCCAGCAGCCAGATGTCTTCACCCCTCCACTTT
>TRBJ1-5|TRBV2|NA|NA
CASSDQPDQPQHF
TGTGCCAGCAGTGATCAGCCTGATCAGCCCCAGCATTTT